A selection of T cell receptor beta chains follows, all from one sample in a study of blood T cell repertoires in COVID-19. Sequencing was performed with immunoSEQ multiplex PCR; in TCRdb, only in-frame clones are kept and a portion is missing. The top ten clones hold roughly 3.5% of a sample with around 100,000 clones, around 88% of them seen once. The sample comprised peripheral blood. All receptors derive from a human donor in a cohort sampled during active COVID-19. Each CDR3 is given with its conserved first and last residue. A D gene is named only where the DNA matches it firmly. Size is omitted from some rows. Given values are once, few, many or a class for expanded clones.

V	J	size	D	CDR3	DNA
TRBV3-1/TRBV3-2	TRBJ2-2	-	-	CAGRRQANTGELFF	TGTGCCGGCAGGCGCCAGGCTAACACCGGGGAGCTGTTTTTT
TRBV19	TRBJ2-1	few	TRBD1	CASSIGPGQVSNEQFF	TGTGCCAGTAGTATAGGCCCGGGACAGGTTTCGAATGAGCAGTTCTTC
TRBV7-8	TRBJ1-1	-	-	CASSLVSGYTEAFF	TGTGCCAGCAGCTTAGTTTCGGGGTACACTGAAGCTTTCTTT
TRBV7-8	TRBJ2-5	-	-	CASSLRAAGWETQYF	TGTGCCAGCAGCTTAAGGGCTGCGGGATGGGAGACCCAGTACTTC
TRBV5-5	TRBJ2-1	-	TRBD1	CASSFGTASSYNEQFF	TGTGCCAGCAGCTTCGGGACAGCAAGCTCCTACAATGAGCAGTTCTTC
TRBV4-2	TRBJ2-4	-	-	CASSDPLTIAKNIQYF	TGTGCCAGCAGCGATCCGTTGACTATAGCCAAAAACATTCAGTACTTC
TRBV7-9	TRBJ2-5	-	-	CASSLVLETQYF	TGTGCCAGCAGCTTAGTCTTGGAGACCCAGTACTTC
TRBV30	TRBJ1-4	-	-	CAVLHPVSSRGEKLFF	TGTGCTGTGCTTCACCCCGTTTCCTCCCGAGGTGAAAAACTGTTTTTT
TRBV28	TRBJ2-7	-	TRBD1	CASSAPGQGSNDEQYF	TGTGCCAGCAGTGCGCCGGGACAGGGTAGTAACGACGAGCAGTACTTC
TRBV6-1	TRBJ2-1	once	-	CASSEAADRNNNEQFF	TGTGCCAGCAGTGAAGCGGCCGACAGGAACAACAATGAGCAGTTCTTC
TRBV7-9	TRBJ1-1	-	-	CASSPGGVGTTEAFF	TGTGCCAGCAGCCCCGGGGGGGTCGGAACCACTGAAGCTTTCTTT
TRBV5-4	TRBJ2-2	-	TRBD1	CASSLRQGYTGELFF	TGTGCCAGCAGCCTAAGACAGGGGTACACCGGGGAGCTGTTTTTT